The 9 T cell receptor beta chains in this list originate from one sample, sequenced in a study of T cell responses to AZD1222 COVID-19 vaccine. Sequencing used immunoSEQ multiplex PCR; TCRdb keeps in-frame clones, though not all of them. The table has 90,000 to 95,000 clones, roughly nine tenths seen once; the top ten hold about 7.5%. The source material was peripheral blood, sampled on day 0 of AZD1222 vaccination. The receptor source for this set is an adult in good health.

A single count supports this clone. The rearrangement uses TRBV6-5 and TRBJ1-3; a weak D match, TRBD1 (6 bases). The ends were cut back, 2 bases at V and 4 bases at J, with 12 bases in the middle. CDR1 MNHEY and CDR2 SVGAGI come from the germline V gene. This CDR3 contains 15 residues. CDR3 coding DNA: TGTGCCAGCAGTTACCAGGGGATGGCGGGAAACACCATATATTTT. Amino acids: CASSYQGMAGNTIYF.

V gene TRBV5-8 combines with J gene TRBJ1-3; D remains ambiguous. Germline V CDR1 and CDR2: SGHTS, YDEGEE. The CDR3 contains 14 residues. V lost 2 bases to trimming and J lost 4 bases, with 10 bases between them. DNA of the CDR3: TGTGCCAGCAGCTTAACCTCTCGCGGAAACACCATATATTTT. Amino acids: CASSLTSRGNTIYF.

The V gene is TRBV4-3, the J gene TRBJ1-3, with TRBD1 as a possible D gene (5 bases). The CDR3 loop spans 16 amino acids. V lost 1 base to trimming and J lost 4 bases, with 14 bases between them. Germline V lookup: CDR1 LGHNA, CDR2 YSLEER. The chain's CDR3 is CASSQGSLGAGNTIYF. The CDR3 nucleotides are TGCGCCAGCAGCCAAGGATCCTTAGGGGCCGGAAACACCATATATTTT.

This chain uses TRBV11-2 with TRBJ2-1, with D possibly being TRBD2 (5 bases). V lost 2 bases, J lost 8 bases, and 13 bases lay in between. The germline V gene encodes CDR1 SGHAT and CDR2 FQNNGV. CDR3 size: 14 residues. The CDR3 spells CASSLRSLGDEQFF. The DNA for the CDR3 is TGTGCCAGCAGCTTACGCTCTCTCGGGGATGAGCAGTTCTTC.

This clone occurred once. V gene TRBV30 combines with J gene TRBJ2-5; TRBD2 aligns across 11 bases. The CDR3 is 14 residues long. The V segment lost 3 bases and the J segment 5 bases; nucleotides outside the gene matches: 5. Looked up from germline, CDR1 is GTSNPN and CDR2 is SVGIG (reference sequence). The CDR3 DNA reads as TGTGCCTGGAGACTAGCGGGGGCAGGGGAGACCCAGTACTTC. Protein sequence: CAWRLAGAGETQYF.

V is TRBV7-8 and J is TRBJ1-1, with TRBD1 matching over 9 bases. CDR1 is SGHVS, CDR2 FQNEAQ, per germline. J gave up 4 bases and V 8 bases, and 5 bases lay outside the gene matches. The CDR3 runs to 13 residues. DNA for the CDR3: TGTGCCAGCGTAGGGACAGGGTCCACTGAAGCTTTCTTT. It is translated as CASVGTGSTEAFF.

The chain couples TRBV4-2 to TRBJ2-7; TRBD1 matches at 7 bases. CDR1 LGHNA and CDR2 YNFKEQ come from the germline V gene. Germline trimming cut 4 bases from V and 5 bases from J; bases unmatched to any gene: 5. This CDR3 contains 13 residues. CDR3 in amino acids: CASSLDRADEQYF. CDR3 nucleotide sequence: TGTGCCAGCAGCCTCGACAGGGCAGACGAGCAGTACTTC.

The rearrangement links TRBV28 to TRBJ1-4; 8 nucleotides agree with TRBD1. The CDR3 has 14 residues. From germline, CDR1 is MDHEN and CDR2 SYDVKM. The V gene end was trimmed by 2 bases and the J gene end by 5 bases; junction bases not matched to a gene: 1. The CDR3 DNA follows: TGTGCCAGCAGTTTACAGGGGGCAAATGAAAAACTGTTTTTT. This encodes CASSLQGANEKLFF.

The chain joins TRBV5-1 to TRBJ2-7; 7 bases are a match to TRBD2. The V and J ends lost 7 bases and 7 bases, in that order; junction bases with no gene match: 17. CDR1 is SGHRS, CDR2 YFSETQ, per germline. This CDR3 comprises 15 residues. The CDR3 protein is CASAPGGSRGGEQYF. The CDR3 DNA follows: TGCGCCAGCGCGCCGGGGGGATCCCGCGGGGGAGAGCAGTACTTC.